A selection of T cell receptor beta chains follows, all from one sample in a study of cytomegalovirus exposure and HLA in healthy donors. Here immunoSEQ multiplex PCR was the method, and the copy in TCRdb shows in-frame clones only, minus some. The sample yields about 180,000 clones, about 80% seen once. Material for sequencing was PBMCs. The receptors shown here come from a middle-aged man in good health and CMV-seronegative. Each CDR3 is given with its conserved first and last residue. The order of the fields is D gene, V gene, J gene, clone size, CDR3 protein, CDR3 DNA. D genes are given only for firm matches. Clone size is given for some rows only: seen once, a few or many times, or a class if the clone is expanded.

TRBD1	TRBV7-9	TRBJ2-1	-	CASTLTQGEFNEQFF	TGTGCCAGCACCCTAACCCAGGGGGAGTTCAATGAGCAGTTCTTC
-	TRBV5-8	TRBJ1-2	-	CASSLEPWGYTF	TGTGCCAGCAGCTTGGAGCCTTGGGGCTACACCTTC
TRBD1	TRBV5-1	TRBJ2-6	-	CASSLTGISGANVLTF	TGCGCCAGCAGCCTGACAGGGATCTCTGGGGCCAACGTCCTGACTTTC
TRBD2	TRBV28	TRBJ2-1	-	CASSLAGGINEQFF	TGTGCCAGCAGTCTAGCGGGAGGGATCAATGAGCAGTTCTTC
-	TRBV5-5	TRBJ2-3	-	CASSPLWGPDTQYF	TGTGCCAGCAGCCCTTTGTGGGGGCCAGATACGCAGTATTTT
TRBD1	TRBV18	TRBJ2-2	-	CASSVGQVNTGELFF	TGTGCCAGCTCGGTGGGACAGGTTAACACTGGGGAGCTGTTTTTT
TRBD1	TRBV7-9	TRBJ1-2	few	CASSSYQGEDYGYTF	TGTGCCAGCAGCTCCTACCAGGGGGAAGACTATGGCTACACCTTC
-	TRBV6-5	TRBJ1-1	-	CASRPNLNTEAFF	TGTGCCAGCAGACCTAACCTGAACACTGAAGCTTTCTTT
-	TRBV11-2	TRBJ2-3	-	CATDTLDSGADTQYF	TGTGCCACCGACACATTGGACAGCGGGGCAGATACGCAGTATTTT
-	TRBV30	TRBJ2-5	-	CAWSRRVRETQYF	TGTGCCTGGAGTAGGCGGGTTCGGGAGACCCAGTACTTC
-	TRBV6-7	TRBJ2-5	-	CASTPRQPLPEETQYF	TGTGCCAGCACCCCCAGGCAGCCCCTACCCGAAGAGACCCAGTACTTC
TRBD1	TRBV7-3	TRBJ2-1	-	CASSRDRGLVDEQFF	TGTGCCAGCAGCCGGGACAGGGGATTGGTGGATGAGCAGTTCTTC
-	TRBV7-3	TRBJ2-2	few	CASSLGPQGGVGELFF	TGTGCCAGCAGTTTAGGCCCTCAAGGGGGGGTCGGGGAGCTGTTTTTT
-	TRBV25-1	TRBJ2-7	-	CASSEGRQGGYEQYF	TGTGCCAGCAGTGAAGGGCGTCAGGGGGGCTACGAGCAGTACTTC
TRBD1	TRBV19	TRBJ1-2	-	CASSNRGGNYGYTF	TGTGCCAGTAGTAACAGGGGCGGTAACTATGGCTACACCTTC
TRBD2	TRBV10-3	TRBJ2-1	-	CAISESAGVSNNEQFF	TGTGCCATCAGTGAGTCCGCGGGAGTGTCTAACAATGAGCAGTTCTTC
-	TRBV4-2	TRBJ2-2	-	CASSQVFRGRVDTGELFF	TGTGCCAGCAGCCAAGTTTTCAGGGGTCGGGTGGACACCGGGGAGCTGTTTTTT
-	TRBV19	TRBJ2-1	-	CASIPDPGGYEQFF	TGTGCCAGTATTCCGGACCCAGGGGGGTATGAGCAGTTCTTC
TRBD2	TRBV14	TRBJ2-7	-	CASSRQTSGYYEQYF	TGTGCCAGCAGCCGCCAGACTAGCGGATACTACGAGCAGTACTTC
-	TRBV7-2	TRBJ2-7	-	CASSNRDGALGEQYF	TGTGCCAGCAGCAATAGGGATGGGGCCCTGGGCGAGCAGTACTTC
-	TRBV21-1	TRBJ1-2	-	CASSSRRGGNTF	TGTGCCAGCAGTTCAAGGAGAGGGGGTAACACCTTC
-	TRBV7-2	TRBJ1-2	once	CASSAGLYGYTF	TGTGCCAGCAGCGCAGGGTTGTATGGCTACACCTTC
-	TRBV5-1	TRBJ2-1	-	CASSLIVGANEQFF	TGCGCCAGCAGCTTGATTGTGGGGGCGAATGAGCAGTTCTTC
TRBD1	TRBV6-1	TRBJ1-1	-	CATHPRQGTTEAFF	TGTGCCACCCACCCGCGACAGGGGACCACTGAAGCTTTCTTT
TRBD1	TRBV18	TRBJ2-5	-	CASSPQTGGGETQYF	TGTGCCAGCTCACCACAGACAGGGGGCGGAGAGACCCAGTACTTC
-	TRBV29-1	TRBJ2-7	-	CSVPRGGGEQYF	TGCAGCGTGCCCAGGGGCGGGGGCGAGCAGTACTTC
TRBD2	TRBV27	TRBJ2-3	-	CASRPLIAGSTDTQYF	TGTGCCAGCAGGCCCCTAATAGCGGGGTCCACAGATACGCAGTATTTT
-	TRBV2	TRBJ2-2	-	CASMFDTGELFF	TGTGCCAGCATGTTCGACACCGGGGAGCTGTTTTTT
-	TRBV18	TRBJ2-7	-	CASSPVSGEGEYF	TGTGCCAGCTCACCAGTATCAGGGGAAGGGGAGTACTTC
-	TRBV6-5	TRBJ2-7	-	CASSRNQGTEQYF	TGTGCCAGCAGTAGAAATCAGGGAACCGAGCAGTACTTC
-	TRBV6-5	TRBJ2-7	-	CASSYQTGSYEQYF	TGTGCCAGCAGTTACCAGACGGGATCCTACGAGCAGTACTTC
TRBD1	TRBV2	TRBJ2-3	-	CASSVRGLDTDTQYF	TGTGCCAGCAGTGTAAGGGGGCTAGACACAGATACGCAGTATTTT
-	TRBV30	TRBJ1-4	-	CASTRGGHLATNEKLFF	TGTGCCTCGACGCGCGGGGGACACCTTGCAACTAATGAAAAACTGTTTTTT
TRBD1	TRBV18	TRBJ1-1	-	CASSPNRRDRGRTEAFF	TGTGCCAGCTCACCCAATCGGCGGGACAGGGGGCGTACTGAAGCTTTCTTT
-	TRBV25-1	TRBJ2-7	few	CASSEQGYEQYF	TGTGCCAGCAGTGAACAGGGATACGAGCAGTACTTC
TRBD1	TRBV6-6	TRBJ1-2	-	CASTRTGDGYTF	TGTGCCAGCACCCGGACAGGGGATGGCTACACCTTC
TRBD2	TRBV4-2	TRBJ2-1	-	CASDGGAGPYNEQFF	TGTGCCAGCGACGGGGGAGCGGGGCCCTACAATGAGCAGTTCTTC
-	TRBV27	TRBJ1-2	few	CASSFVGQETNYGYTF	TGTGCCAGCAGTTTTGTGGGGCAGGAGACTAACTATGGCTACACCTTC
TRBD1	TRBV5-5	TRBJ2-7	-	CTSSLWAGGEQYF	TGTACCAGCAGCTTGTGGGCAGGGGGCGAGCAGTACTTC
TRBD2	TRBV7-2	TRBJ2-1	-	CASSLEGSGAGGNEQFF	TGTGCCAGCAGCTTAGAAGGTTCCGGGGCGGGGGGGAATGAGCAGTTCTTC
-	TRBV6-6	TRBJ2-3	-	CASMSPRKDTQYF	TGTGCCAGCATGAGTCCTAGGAAGGATACGCAGTATTTT
TRBD1	TRBV10-3	TRBJ1-5	-	CAISESTGEINQPQHF	TGTGCCATCAGTGAGTCGACAGGGGAGATCAATCAGCCCCAGCATTTT
TRBD1	TRBV28	TRBJ1-2	-	CASRGQGTFLYGYTF	TGTGCCAGCAGGGGACAGGGAACTTTCCTCTATGGCTACACCTTC
-	TRBV6-5	TRBJ1-5	-	CASSYTRNQPQHF	TGTGCCAGCAGTTACACCAGGAATCAGCCCCAGCATTTT
-	TRBV11-2	TRBJ2-1	few	CASRPQTGFNEQFF	TGTGCCAGCAGGCCCCAAACAGGGTTCAATGAGCAGTTCTTC
TRBD2	TRBV18	TRBJ2-1	few	CASSDRGAGGPALRDEQFF	TGTGCCAGCTCCGATAGGGGAGCGGGGGGGCCGGCGTTGAGGGATGAGCAGTTCTTC
TRBD2	TRBV7-9	TRBJ2-5	-	CASSDRLAGGLRLSETQYF	TGTGCCAGCAGCGACCGACTAGCGGGAGGGCTTAGGTTATCAGAGACCCAGTACTTC
-	TRBV10-1	TRBJ1-1	-	CASSTAGRAEAFF	TGCGCCAGCAGCACCGCCGGGAGGGCTGAAGCTTTCTTT
TRBD1	TRBV9	TRBJ2-7	-	CASSVEGASYEQYF	TGTGCCAGCAGCGTAGAGGGGGCTTCCTACGAGCAGTACTTC